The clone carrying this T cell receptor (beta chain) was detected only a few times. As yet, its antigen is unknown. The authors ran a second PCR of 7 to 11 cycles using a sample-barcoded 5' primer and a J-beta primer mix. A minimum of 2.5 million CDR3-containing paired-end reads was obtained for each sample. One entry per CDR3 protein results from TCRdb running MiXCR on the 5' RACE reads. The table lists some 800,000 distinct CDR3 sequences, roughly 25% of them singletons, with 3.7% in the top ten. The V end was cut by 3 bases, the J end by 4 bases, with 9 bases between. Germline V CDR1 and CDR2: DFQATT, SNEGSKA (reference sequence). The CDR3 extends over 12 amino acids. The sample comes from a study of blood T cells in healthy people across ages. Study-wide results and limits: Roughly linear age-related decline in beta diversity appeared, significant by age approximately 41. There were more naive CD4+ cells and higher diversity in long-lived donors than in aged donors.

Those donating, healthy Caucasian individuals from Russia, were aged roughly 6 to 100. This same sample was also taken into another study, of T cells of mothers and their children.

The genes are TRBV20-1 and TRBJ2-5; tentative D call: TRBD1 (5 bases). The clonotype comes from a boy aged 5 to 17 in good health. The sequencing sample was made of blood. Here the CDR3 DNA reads TGCAGTGCTAGGGGCAGGGTAGAGACCCAGTACTTC. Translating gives CSARGRVETQYF.